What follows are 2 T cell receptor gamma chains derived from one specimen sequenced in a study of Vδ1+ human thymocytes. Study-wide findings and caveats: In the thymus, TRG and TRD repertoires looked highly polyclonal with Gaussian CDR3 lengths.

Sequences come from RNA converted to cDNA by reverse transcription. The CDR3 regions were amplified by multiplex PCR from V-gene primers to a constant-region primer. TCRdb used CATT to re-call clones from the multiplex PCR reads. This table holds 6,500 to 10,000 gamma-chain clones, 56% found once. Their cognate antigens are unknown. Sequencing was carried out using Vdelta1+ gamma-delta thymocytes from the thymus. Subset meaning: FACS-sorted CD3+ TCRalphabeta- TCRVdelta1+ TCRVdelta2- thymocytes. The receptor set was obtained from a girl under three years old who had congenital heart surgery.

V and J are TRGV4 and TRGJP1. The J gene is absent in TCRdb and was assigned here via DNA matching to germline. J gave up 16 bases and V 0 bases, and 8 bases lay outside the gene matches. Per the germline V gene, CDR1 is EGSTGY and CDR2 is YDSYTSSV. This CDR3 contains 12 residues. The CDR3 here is CATWDGPGSKIF. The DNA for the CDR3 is TGTGCCACCTGGGATGGGCCGGGCAGCAAGATATTT.

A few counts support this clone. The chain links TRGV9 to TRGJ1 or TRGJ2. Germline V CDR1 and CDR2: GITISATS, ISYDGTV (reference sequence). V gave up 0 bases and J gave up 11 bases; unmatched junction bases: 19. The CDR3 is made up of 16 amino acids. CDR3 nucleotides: TGTGCCTTGTGGGAGGTGGCTGAGGAGGTGAAGAGGGAGAAACTCTTT. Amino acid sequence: CALWEVAEEVKREKLF.